This entry concerns a single TCR beta chain. The entry originates in a study of control samples from healthy donors and cancer patients. This CDR3 is 21 amino acids long. Germline values: CDR1 SNHLY, CDR2 FYNNEI. With 7 bases removed from V and 5 bases from J, the gap between germline ends came to 38 bases. Data came from immunoSEQ multiplex PCR; TCRdb stores just in-frame clones and leaves some out. The table includes some 130,000 clones, roughly 89% detected once. This clonotype was sampled from a young man in good health. The sequencing sample was made of blood. The chain links TRBV2 to TRBJ2-5; tentative D call: TRBD2 (7 bases). The CDR3, as DNA: TGTGCCAGCATTGGGATTAGCCTTGGCCCCCCAGGGGAGGGGTCGGGGGAGACCCAGTACTTC. It yields the protein CASIGISLGPPGEGSGETQYF.